This TCR beta chain was sequenced for a study of blood T cell repertoires in COVID-19. Study at large: T cells, B-cell-depleted T cells, or PBMCs supplied cDNA or gDNA.

In the original analysis: Researchers report that nucleated cell counts were estimated from reference gene primer amplification. Libraries were prepared by immunoSEQ multiplex PCR; TCRdb keeps only in-frame clonotypes and omits some of them. Clone size and the V and J calls come from that table; the DNA yielded D and trimming. The repertoire holds about 200,000 clones, about 84% seen once, with roughly 8% in the top ten. Germline V lookup: CDR1 SGHTA, CDR2 FQGNSA. Trimming stripped 5 bases from V and 12 bases from J, with 22 bases between. The CDR3 totals 14 residues. This clone was counted only a few times.

The specimen sequenced was peripheral blood. The clonotype originates from a woman over 75 with acute or convalescent COVID-19. The chain combines TRBV7-2 with TRBJ1-1, with D possibly TRBD1 on 6 matching bases. The CDR3: CASSPDGQGFLTFF. DNA for the CDR3: TGTGCCAGCAGCCCGGACGGGCAGGGGTTCCTAACTTTCTTT.